These T cell receptor beta chains were read from a single sample in a study of PD-L1 blockade in urothelial cancer. The data were produced by immunoSEQ multiplex PCR, yet TCRdb's version contains in-frame clones alone and is incomplete. The repertoire holds 60,000 or so clones, with roughly 85% as singletons. Sequenced here: PBMCs, sampled around atezolizumab (anti-PD-L1) treatment. Receptors originate from a man aged 70 or older with urothelial cancer. Each CDR3 is given with its conserved first and last residue. Fields, in order: J gene, V gene, clone size, D gene, CDR3 protein, CDR3 DNA. A D gene is named only where the DNA matches it firmly. Clone size is given for some rows only: seen once, a few or many times, or a class if the clone is expanded.

>TRBJ2-1|TRBV9|-|-
CASTPFVAADGSYNEQFF
TGTGCCAGCACCCCCTTCGTAGCGGCCGACGGGTCCTACAATGAGCAGTTCTTC
>TRBJ2-1|TRBV5-1|-|TRBD2
CASSLALAGVNEQFF
TGCGCCAGCAGCTTGGCGCTAGCGGGAGTCAATGAGCAGTTCTTC
>TRBJ2-7|TRBV4-1|-|TRBD1
CASSPDRGGSYEQYF
TGCGCCAGCAGCCCGGACAGGGGGGGGTCCTACGAGCAGTACTTC
>TRBJ2-1|TRBV7-2|-|-
CASSIDASVNEQFF
TGTGCCAGCAGCATCGATGCTAGCGTCAATGAGCAGTTCTTC
>TRBJ2-7|TRBV6-1|few|TRBD1
CASSGEGTGVYEQYF
TGTGCCAGCAGTGGGGAAGGGACAGGGGTCTACGAGCAGTACTTC
>TRBJ2-7|TRBV6-5|-|-
CASSYSTGRTYEQYF
TGTGCCAGCAGTTACTCGACAGGGAGGACCTACGAGCAGTACTTC
>TRBJ2-2|TRBV12-5|-|TRBD2
CASGWREGHNTGELFF
TGTGCTAGTGGTTGGCGGGAGGGCCATAACACCGGGGAGCTGTTTTTT
>TRBJ2-1|TRBV2|-|TRBD1
CASSLRDSSYNEQFF
TGTGCCAGCAGCCTTAGGGACAGCTCCTACAATGAGCAGTTCTTC
>TRBJ1-2|TRBV19|-|-
CASSIIFGANYGYTF
TGTGCCAGTAGTATCATTTTTGGGGCCAACTATGGCTACACCTTC
>TRBJ2-2|TRBV19|-|-
CASSIAGRTGELFF
TGTGCCAGTAGTATTGCTGGGAGGACCGGGGAGCTGTTTTTT
>TRBJ1-1|TRBV5-1|-|-
CASSSGVRQTEAFF
TGCGCCAGCAGCTCGGGGGTGCGGCAGACTGAAGCTTTCTTT
>TRBJ2-2|TRBV4-2|-|-
CASSPQLVSGELFF
TGTGCCAGCAGCCCTCAACTAGTTTCCGGGGAGCTGTTTTTT
>TRBJ1-5|TRBV27|-|-
CASSSQKGGNQPQHF
TGTGCCAGCAGTTCCCAGAAGGGAGGCAATCAGCCCCAGCATTTT
>TRBJ2-1|TRBV19|few|TRBD2
CASSTVLTSGKDNEQFF
TGTGCCAGTAGTACAGTCCTGACTAGCGGGAAAGACAATGAGCAGTTCTTC
>TRBJ1-2|TRBV4-2|-|TRBD1
CASGTTGIRGYTF
TGTGCCAGCGGTACGACAGGGATTCGAGGCTACACCTTC
>TRBJ2-2|TRBV5-1|-|-
CASSLEGVAGELFF
TGCGCCAGCAGCTTGGAAGGAGTGGCCGGGGAGCTGTTTTTT